The 8 T cell receptor beta chains below were found in one sample sequenced in a study of blood T cell repertoires in COVID-19. The assay was immunoSEQ multiplex PCR, and TCRdb's table has in-frame clones only and misses some. The sample lists 90,000 to 95,000 clones, 88% occurring once. The sample taken for sequencing was peripheral blood. These receptors all come from a woman aged 70-85 years with acute or convalescent COVID-19.

The V and J genes are TRBV7-3 and TRBJ2-2, with D hard to call. V was cut by 1 base and J by 2 bases, with 11 bases left in between. This CDR3 spans 16 amino acids. Germline loops: CDR1 SGHTA, CDR2 FQGTGA. The CDR3 region has the DNA TGTGCCAGCAGCTTAATGCGGATTCAAAACACCGGGGAGCTGTTTTTT. This gives the protein CASSLMRIQNTGELFF.

For the CDR3, the DNA is TGTGCCAGTAGTGCGACAGGGAGGTTTAGGGGAAACACCATATATTTT. This encodes CASSATGRFRGNTIYF. J is TRBJ1-3 and V is TRBV19; 7 bases fit TRBD1. CDR3 size: 16 residues. Trimming took 5 bases from V and 4 from J; bases not matched to a gene: 11. Germline loops: CDR1 LNHDA, CDR2 SQIVND (reference sequence).

This chain uses TRBV6-1 with TRBJ1-5; 10 nucleotides line up with TRBD1. With 6 bases clipped from V and 6 bases from J, the junction kept 14 bases outside the gene matches. Germline assignment: CDR1 MNHNS and CDR2 SASEGT. There are 17 residues in the CDR3. The CDR3 spells CASRENVRDRGFQPQHF. CDR3 bases: TGTGCCAGCAGAGAAAACGTCCGGGACAGGGGTTTTCAGCCCCAGCATTTT.

J is TRBJ2-1 and V is TRBV19, with 11 bases aligning to TRBD2. This CDR3 comprises 15 residues. Germline loops: CDR1 LNHDA, CDR2 SQIVND (reference sequence). J gave up 6 bases and V 4 bases, and 5 bases lay outside the gene matches. The CDR3 sequence is CASSTGTSGANEQFF. The CDR3 DNA reads as TGTGCCAGTAGTACCGGGACTAGCGGCGCCAATGAGCAGTTCTTC.

The gene calls are TRBV28 and TRBJ1-5, with D possibly being TRBD1 (5 bases). The CDR3 runs 15 residues. Per germline, CDR1 MDHEN and CDR2 SYDVKM. The V gene lost 6 bases and the J gene lost 3 bases, with 15 bases spanning the gap. The CDR3 coding sequence is TGTGCCAGCAGAAGGGAGGGGATGATCAATCAGCCCCAGCATTTT. Translating gives CASRREGMINQPQHF.

In this sample, this clone turned up a few times. The chain uses TRBV6-5 and TRBJ2-1, with a possible D match to TRBD2 (6 bases). The CDR3 runs to 15 residues. Trimming shortened V by 8 bases and J by 3 bases, and 17 bases separated the two germline ends. CDR1 MNHEY and CDR2 SVGAGI come from the germline V gene. The CDR3: CASGTQNPIYNEQFF. The CDR3 DNA follows: TGTGCCAGCGGGACTCAGAACCCCATCTACAATGAGCAGTTCTTC.

The chain links TRBV18 to TRBJ2-1, with D tentatively TRBD2 (6 bases). The V and J ends lost 5 bases and 0 bases respectively, with 11 bases between them. This CDR3 spans 15 amino acids. Germline loops: CDR1 KGHSH, CDR2 LQKENI. The CDR3 coding sequence is TGTGCCAGCTCAGCCCGGGAGTCCTCCTACAATGAGCAGTTCTTC. Residues: CASSARESSYNEQFF.

This chain uses TRBV6-5 with TRBJ2-7; 13 nucleotides align to TRBD2. Germline lookup yields CDR1 MNHEY and CDR2 SVGAGI. The CDR3 consists of 15 residues. V was clipped by 2 bases and J by 3 bases; unmatched bases: 1. The CDR3, as DNA: TGTGCCAGCAGTTACGGGACTAGCGGGAACTACGAGCAGTACTTC. Protein: CASSYGTSGNYEQYF.